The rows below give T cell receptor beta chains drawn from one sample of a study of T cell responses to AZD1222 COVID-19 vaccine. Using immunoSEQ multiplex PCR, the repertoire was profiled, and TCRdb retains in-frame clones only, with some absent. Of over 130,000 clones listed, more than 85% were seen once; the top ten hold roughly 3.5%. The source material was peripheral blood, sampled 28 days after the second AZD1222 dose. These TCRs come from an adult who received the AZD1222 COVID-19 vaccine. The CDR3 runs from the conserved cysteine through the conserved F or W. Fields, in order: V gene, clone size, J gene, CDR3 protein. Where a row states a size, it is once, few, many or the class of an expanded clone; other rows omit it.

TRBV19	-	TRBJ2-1	CASSPGTSGFRYEQFF
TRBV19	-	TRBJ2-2	CASSRLAELNTGELFF
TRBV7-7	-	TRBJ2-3	CASSRDRGGTDTQYF
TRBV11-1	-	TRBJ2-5	CASSSYKRRETQYF
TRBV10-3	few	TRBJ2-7	CAISESLQAYDEQYF
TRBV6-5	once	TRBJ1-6	CASSYKWVGDSPLHF
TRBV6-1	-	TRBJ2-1	CASSEPGQGYEQFF
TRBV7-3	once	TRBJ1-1	CASSSGLNTEAFF
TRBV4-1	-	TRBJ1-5	CASSQERQYQPQHF
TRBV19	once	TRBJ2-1	CASSTRDRSNEQFF